These 6 T cell receptor beta chains share one sample of origin, sequenced in a study of blood T cell repertoires in COVID-19 (TCRdb year 2020). Receptor libraries were prepared by the immunoSEQ multiplex PCR assay. TCRdb took over this immuneACCESS table, retaining in-frame rearrangements with V and J assigned. Such tables are incomplete; in checked studies, under half of the missing clones stem from an unresolved V gene, and the remainder is unexplained. Present in this sample are under 300,000 clones, under 90% of which were seen just once. The ten largest clonotypes hold 0.85% to 0.95% of the sample. The sequencing sample was made of peripheral blood. These receptors were obtained from a woman in her forties who had recovered from COVID-19.

The CDR3 protein is CASTPSDRGYNSPLHF. The CDR3 nucleotides are TGTGCCAGTACCCCTTCGGACAGGGGATATAATTCACCCCTCCACTTT. The genes are TRBV19 and TRBJ1-6; 9 bases are shared with TRBD1. The CDR3 extends over 16 amino acids. V trimming: 7 bases; J trimming: 4 bases; junction bases outside the gene matches: 8. Germline V CDR1 and CDR2: LNHDA, SQIVND (reference sequence).

The J gene is TRBJ2-7, the V gene TRBV5-1, with 9 bases matching TRBD1. The germline V gene encodes CDR1 SGHRS and CDR2 YFSETQ. V lost 0 bases to trimming and J lost 3 bases; unmatched junction nucleotides: 10. The CDR3 runs 17 residues. This chain's CDR3 is CASSLGVTTGGYYEQYF. As DNA, the CDR3 is TGCGCCAGCAGCTTGGGAGTGACAACAGGGGGCTACTACGAGCAGTACTTC.

The chain uses TRBV11-2 and TRBJ2-7; TRBD2 agrees at 12 bases. CDR1 SGHAT and CDR2 FQNNGV come from the germline V gene. Trimming took 7 bases from V and 6 from J; bases not matched to a gene: 10. CDR3 length equals 15 residues. The CDR3 is CASTPLAGGPSEQYF. The CDR3, as DNA: TGTGCCAGCACCCCACTAGCGGGAGGCCCTAGCGAGCAGTACTTC.

The chain couples TRBV5-8 to TRBJ2-7; TRBD2 agrees at 11 bases. After removal of 0 bases from V and 3 bases from J, the junction contained 5 bases not matched to a gene. CDR3 length: 16 amino acids. Per the germline V gene, CDR1 is SGHTS and CDR2 is YDEGEE. The chain's CDR3 is CASSLALGTSGYEQYF. CDR3 bases: TGTGCCAGCAGCTTGGCCCTCGGGACTAGCGGCTACGAGCAGTACTTC. Full variable domain (missing parts from reference TRBV5-8 and TRBJ2-7): EAGVTQSPTHLIKTRGQQATLRCSPISGHTSVYWYQQALGLGLQFLLWYDEGEERNRGNFPPRFSGRQFPNYSSELNVNALELEDSALYLCASSLALGTSGYEQYFGPGTRLTVT.

CDR3 nucleotide sequence: TGTGCCAGCAGCTTAGCTAGCGGGAGTAAGGAGACCCAGTACTTC. Amino acids: CASSLASGSKETQYF. V gene TRBV7-2 combines with J gene TRBJ2-5, with 9 positions matching TRBD2. Per germline, CDR1 SGHTA and CDR2 FQGNSA. The V and J ends lost 0 bases and 5 bases, in that order; junction bases with no gene match: 4. The CDR3 covers 15 residues.

This clone was detected a few times. This chain joins TRBV30 and TRBJ2-3; D unclear. Trimming left V 0 bases short and J 6 bases short, with 4 bases between. The germline CDR1 and CDR2 sequences are GTSNPN and SVGIG (reference sequence). This CDR3 has 11 amino acids. The CDR3 is CAWSVGDTQYF. Here the CDR3 DNA reads TGTGCCTGGAGTGTGGGCGATACGCAGTATTTT.